This T cell receptor (gamma chain) emerged from a study of gamma-delta T cells after stem cell transplantation. TCRdb re-identified clones in the RT-PCR reads via CATT. Of several hundred gamma-chain clones in the sample, roughly three fifths were seen once. CDR3 size: 11 residues. The J segment lost 12 bases and the V segment lost 6 bases, leaving 11 bases of the junction unmatched. Germline lookup yields CDR1 GITISATS and CDR2 ISYDGTV (reference sequence). The source of this sequence is a human donor. It is not recorded whose cells these are; they may come from a transplant donor. Sequencing input: gamma-delta T cells. This chain joins TRGV9 and TRGJ1 or TRGJ2. The chain's CDR3 is CALWSVHRKLF. CDR3 DNA sequence: TGTGCCTTGTGGTCGGTGCATAGGAAACTCTTT.